The 28 T cell receptor beta chains given below trace back to one sample, sequenced in a study of cytomegalovirus exposure and HLA in healthy donors. Use of 60 Vbeta and 13 Jbeta primers characterized the PCR. Profiling relied on immunoSEQ multiplex PCR, and the TCRdb table lists in-frame clones only, not all of them. The sample carries 150,000 to 200,000 clones, approximately 67% recorded once. Sequenced sample: PBMCs. The receptor source for this set is a middle-aged man in good health and CMV-seronegative.

This chain connects TRBV2 to TRBJ1-2, with 10 bases matching TRBD1. The germline gives CDR1 SNHLY, CDR2 FYNNEI. V shed 6 bases and J 7 bases; nucleotides not matched to a gene: 5. The CDR3 sequence is 13 residues long. CDR3 amino acids: CASRDRGLGGYTF. In nucleotides, the CDR3 is TGTGCCAGCAGAGACAGGGGGCTGGGTGGCTACACCTTC.

A few counts support this clone. The chain recombines TRBV4-1 with TRBJ2-7; no definite D call. The CDR3 loop spans 13 amino acids. V lost 0 bases and J lost 4, with 7 bases in between. Germline loops: CDR1 MGHRA, CDR2 YSYEKL. CDR3 loop: CASSQEERYEQYF. The CDR3 DNA is TGCGCCAGCAGCCAAGAAGAGAGATACGAGCAGTACTTC.

The chain recombines TRBV6-6 with TRBJ2-2; 7 bases align to TRBD1. Germline V CDR1 and CDR2: MNHNY, SVGAGI (reference sequence). The CDR3 is 16 amino acids. The J segment lost 2 bases and the V segment lost 1 base, leaving 4 bases of the junction unmatched. The CDR3 protein is CASSYLGGDNTGELFF. CDR3 DNA: TGTGCCAGCAGTTACTTAGGGGGCGATAACACCGGGGAGCTGTTTTTT.

The chain uses TRBV5-6 and TRBJ2-7, with 7 bases identical to TRBD1. The CDR3 is 14 amino acids. The germline CDR1 and CDR2 sequences are SGHDT and YYEEEE. V lost 4 bases to trimming and J lost 3 bases; unmatched junction nucleotides: 7. CDR3 DNA: TGTGCCAGCAGCGCAACCACAGGGGTCTACGAGCAGTACTTC. Protein: CASSATTGVYEQYF. The full variable domain, rest sourced from reference TRBV5-6 and TRBJ2-7, is DAGVTQSPTHLIKTRGQQVTLRCSPKSGHDTVSWYQQALGQGPQFIFQYYEEEERQRGNFPDRFSGHQFPNYSSELNVNALLLGDSALYLCASSATTGVYEQYFGPGTRLTVT.

V gene TRBV30 combines with J gene TRBJ1-5, with 12 bases lining up with TRBD1. J gave up 1 base and V 7 bases, and 8 bases lay outside the gene matches. CDR1 is GTSNPN and CDR2 is SVGIG in the germline V gene (reference sequence). The CDR3 consists of 16 residues. CDR3 nucleotides: TGTGCCTTCCGGGACAGGGGGCGCGGGAGCAATCAGCCCCAGCATTTT. Amino acids: CAFRDRGRGSNQPQHF.

V is TRBV6-5 and J is TRBJ1-6, with TRBD1 as a possible D gene (5 bases). V shed 2 bases and J shed 7 bases, with 9 bases lying between them. CDR1 is MNHEY, CDR2 SVGAGI, per germline. This CDR3 comprises 14 residues. CDR3 protein: CASSYTKGNSPLHF. CDR3 nucleotide sequence: TGTGCCAGCAGTTACACGAAGGGGAATTCACCCCTCCACTTT.

Here the CDR3 reads CASSGARGLVSEAFF. The CDR3 DNA reads TGTGCCAGCAGCGGGGCCAGGGGGTTGGTTTCGGAAGCTTTCTTT. V gene TRBV5-6 combines with J gene TRBJ1-1, with 7 positions matching TRBD1. J lost 8 bases, V lost 4 bases, and 14 bases had no gene match. The CDR3 is 15 residues long. Germline-derived CDR1 and CDR2 are SGHDT and YYEEEE.

The table lists this clone with a count of one. V and J are TRBV6-4 and TRBJ1-2; no definite D call. CDR1 and CDR2 from the germline V gene are MRHNA and SNTAGT. Trimming took 6 bases from V and 6 from J, leaving 20 bases between them. The CDR3 contains 15 residues. This CDR3 reads CASSPDGGRGDGYTF. CDR3 bases: TGTGCCAGCAGCCCGGACGGAGGCCGGGGAGATGGCTACACCTTC.

This rearrangement joins TRBV28 to TRBJ1-5; TRBD1 agrees at 10 bases. Germline values: CDR1 MDHEN, CDR2 SYDVKM. This CDR3 spans 13 amino acids. After removal of 8 bases from V and 5 bases from J, the junction contained 3 bases not matched to a gene. CDR3: CASGQGEYQPQHF. In nucleotides, the CDR3 is TGTGCCAGCGGACAGGGGGAGTATCAGCCCCAGCATTTT.

This chain uses TRBV5-4 with TRBJ2-1; 7 bases are a match to TRBD2. The CDR3 runs to 16 residues. V lost 3 bases, J lost 5 bases, and 11 bases stayed unmatched. The germline V gene encodes CDR1 SGHNT and CDR2 YYREEE (reference sequence). Written as DNA, the CDR3 is TGTGCCAGCAGCTCTTCCGAACTAGCGTCTCACAATGAGCAGTTCTTC. Amino acids: CASSSSELASHNEQFF. The complete variable domain, with remaining parts taken from reference TRBV5-4 and TRBJ2-1, reads ETGVTQSPTHLIKTRGQQVTLRCSSQSGHNTVSWYQQALGQGPQFIFQYYREEENGRGNFPPRFSGLQFPNYSSELNVNALELDDSALYLCASSSSELASHNEQFFGPGTRLTVL.

The chain has TRBV9 and TRBJ1-2; D not certain. V was shortened by 6 bases and J by 6 bases, with 15 bases between the two germline ends. Germline V gene data show CDR1 as SGDLS and CDR2 as YYNGEE. This CDR3 spans 13 amino acids. The CDR3 sequence is CASKDGGGDGYTF. CDR3 nucleotides: TGTGCCAGCAAGGACGGAGGTGGGGATGGCTACACCTTC.

This clone was found a few times. This chain uses TRBV5-1 with TRBJ2-3; 12 bases are a match to TRBD2. The CDR3 has 18 residues. Looked up from germline, CDR1 is SGHRS and CDR2 is YFSETQ. The V and J ends lost 4 bases and 3 bases, in that order; junction bases with no gene match: 12. The CDR3 DNA reads TGCGCCAGCAGCAGTCCACGACTAGCGGGGGCTAGAACAGATACGCAGTATTTT. It is translated as CASSSPRLAGARTDTQYF.

The V call is TRBV29-1, the J call TRBJ1-2; TRBD1 might be the D (5 bases). The V gene lost 2 bases and the J gene lost 3 bases, with 16 bases spanning the gap. The CDR3 has 15 residues. Germline assignment: CDR1 SQVTM and CDR2 ANQGSEA. The CDR3 DNA follows: TGCAGCGTTGAAAAGCATGGGGGGATCGACTATGGCTACACCTTC. Translating gives CSVEKHGGIDYGYTF.

This clone showed up just a few times. This chain links TRBV7-2 with TRBJ1-4; the match to TRBD1 covers 10 bases. The V gene's germline CDR1 is SGHTA and CDR2 FQGNSA. This CDR3 has 14 residues. The junction had 0 bases not matched to a gene; V was cut back by 4 bases and J by 4 bases. CDR3 sequence reads: CASSWDRGNEKLFF. As DNA, the CDR3 is TGTGCCAGCAGCTGGGACAGGGGTAATGAAAAACTGTTTTTT.

The chain carries TRBV7-2 and TRBJ2-3; TRBD2 matches at 7 bases. After removal of 5 bases from V and 1 base from J, the junction contained 6 bases not matched to a gene. Germline V gene sequence: CDR1 SGHTA, CDR2 FQGNSA. The CDR3 runs 15 residues. DNA for the CDR3: TGTGCCAGCAGCCCCGTGGCGGGGGGCACAGATACGCAGTATTTT. It is translated as CASSPVAGGTDTQYF.

This sequence joins TRBV7-2 and TRBJ2-3; TRBD2 agrees at 10 bases. The CDR3 has 16 residues. V dropped 6 bases and J dropped 2; count of bases not matched to a gene: 8. Germline lookup yields CDR1 SGHTA and CDR2 FQGNSA. CDR3 bases: TGTGCCAGCAGGAGGTGGACTAGCGGCTTCACAGATACGCAGTATTTT. Translated, it gives CASRRWTSGFTDTQYF.

The chain uses TRBV27 and TRBJ1-2, with D possibly being TRBD1 (5 bases). The germline CDR1 and CDR2 sequences are MNHEY and SMNVEV (reference sequence). The CDR3 extends over 14 amino acids. The V and J ends lost 3 bases and 6 bases respectively, with 14 bases between them. The CDR3 DNA follows: TGTGCCAGCAGTTTGAACGACAGAAGGAATGGCTACACCTTC. Its protein product is CASSLNDRRNGYTF.

A few counts support this clone. The V and J genes are TRBV12-5 and TRBJ2-7; maybe TRBD1 (7 bases). The V end lost 5 bases, the J end lost 1 base, and 18 bases lay between the germline ends. CDR3 length: 16 amino acids. The V gene's germline CDR1 is LGHNT and CDR2 FRNRAP. CDR3 residues: CASGTGDRDVSYEQYF. The CDR3 nucleotides read TGTGCTAGTGGTACGGGAGACAGGGATGTTTCCTACGAGCAGTACTTC.

CDR3 nucleotides: TGTGCCAGCAGCTCAGGGACTGATCAGCCCCAGCATTTT. As protein: CASSSGTDQPQHF. V usage is TRBV5-6 and J usage is TRBJ1-5; perhaps TRBD1 as D (5 bases). CDR1 is SGHDT, CDR2 YYEEEE, per germline. The CDR3 loop spans 13 amino acids. The V and J ends lost 3 bases and 5 bases respectively, with 9 bases between them.

The J gene is TRBJ1-5, the V gene TRBV6-5; 8 nucleotides line up with TRBD1. CDR3 length equals 11 residues. Germline V gene sequence: CDR1 MNHEY, CDR2 SVGAGI. Trimming removed 2 bases from V and 14 bases from J; junction bases left unmatched: 2. The CDR3 here is CASSYGQGKHF. CDR3 nucleotide sequence: TGTGCCAGCAGTTACGGACAGGGAAAGCATTTT.

This clone was found a few times. The V gene is TRBV11-2, the J gene TRBJ1-2; D might be TRBD1 (5 bases). CDR1 is SGHAT and CDR2 is FQNNGV in the germline V gene. V shed 3 bases and J shed 4 bases, with 15 bases lying between them. This CDR3 has 15 amino acids. This CDR3 reads CASSFSGGGFYGYTF. In DNA, the CDR3 is TGTGCCAGCAGCTTTAGTGGCGGGGGGTTCTATGGCTACACCTTC.

A few counts support this clone. This chain uses TRBV4-2 with TRBJ1-1, with D tentatively TRBD1 (5 bases). Germline CDR1 and CDR2: LGHNA and YNFKEQ. The CDR3 is 13 amino acids. V lost 6 bases and J 1 base, leaving 9 bases between the germline ends. The CDR3, as DNA: TGTGCCAGCAGGCAGGGCTGGAACACTGAAGCTTTCTTT. Protein: CASRQGWNTEAFF.

The J gene is TRBJ2-5, the V gene TRBV10-3; 12 positions match TRBD1. Germline loops: CDR1 ENHRY, CDR2 SYGVKD. Germline trimming cut 3 bases from V and 5 bases from J; bases unmatched to any gene: 7. CDR3 length: 16 amino acids. The chain's CDR3 is CAISEPGQGASETQYF. CDR3 sequence (DNA): TGTGCCATCAGTGAACCGGGACAGGGGGCATCGGAGACCCAGTACTTC.

The rearrangement joins TRBV6-1 to TRBJ2-7; D uncertain. CDR3 length: 10 amino acids. V was shortened by 4 bases and J by 9 bases, with 7 bases between the two germline ends. Germline V CDR1 and CDR2: MNHNS, SASEGT. Here the CDR3 DNA reads TGTGCCAGCAGTGGGCTTCGGCAGTACTTC. Residues: CASSGLRQYF.

The chain recombines TRBV9 with TRBJ2-7; D is possibly TRBD1 (7 bases). Trimming pared 3 bases from V and 2 bases from J, leaving 12 bases between. The CDR3 totals 14 residues. Germline-derived CDR1 and CDR2 are SGDLS and YYNGEE. DNA of the CDR3: TGTGCCAGCAGCGCCGCGGGACAGCCCTACGAGCAGTACTTC. Amino acids: CASSAAGQPYEQYF.

The chain has TRBV5-4 and TRBJ2-2; 8 positions match TRBD1. The CDR3 covers 15 residues. V lost 2 bases, J lost 2 bases, and 2 bases stayed unmatched. Germline V CDR1 and CDR2: SGHNT, YYREEE (reference sequence). CDR3 amino acids: CASSLQGVNTGELFF. Here the CDR3 DNA reads TGTGCCAGCAGCTTACAGGGGGTTAACACCGGGGAGCTGTTTTTT.

The chain is built from TRBV30 and TRBJ2-5, with a tentative D call TRBD1 (6 bases). The CDR3 is 13 residues long. Per the germline V gene, CDR1 is GTSNPN and CDR2 is SVGIG (reference sequence). Trimming shortened V by 0 bases and J by 5 bases, and 10 bases separated the two germline ends. The CDR3 loop reads CAWSVGGRETQYF. In DNA, the CDR3 is TGTGCCTGGAGTGTAGGGGGACGGGAGACCCAGTACTTC.

The chain employs TRBV18 and TRBJ1-3, with D hard to call. CDR3 length equals 14 residues. CDR1 KGHSH and CDR2 LQKENI come from the germline V gene. The V and J ends lost 3 bases and 0 bases respectively, with 6 bases between them. The CDR3 DNA sequence: TGTGCCAGCTCACCGAGCAACTCTGGAAACACCATATATTTT. Encoded protein: CASSPSNSGNTIYF.